This TCR beta chain was sequenced in a study of T and B cells in COVID-19 patients. Study overall: The recovered patients had mostly mild to moderate COVID-19 with outpatient management. Active-infection patients were older, median roughly 67 years, than recovered patients, median about 34 years.

TRB was amplified from approximately 250-480 ng of blood genomic DNA. General study results and limits: Patients with COVID-19 reportedly showed strongly skewed T cell receptor beta variable and joining gene usage. CD4+, regulatory T cell, CD8+ and sorted SARS-CoV-2-responsive or tetramer+ T cells were not yet sequenced.

BIOMED2 TRB-A/B primer pools were used in multiplex TRB PCR. TCRdb reprocessed the multiplex PCR reads with MiXCR, giving one entry per CDR3 protein. The sample shows roughly 15,000 distinct CDR3 sequences, under 30% of them seen only once. Germline values: CDR1 MNHNS, CDR2 SASEGT. The CDR3 contains 12 residues. Trimming at V came to 5 bases and at J to 5 bases, leaving 2 bases not matched to a gene. This clonotype occurred many times. Antigen: not known. Sample: blood. The chain joins TRBV6-1 to TRBJ2-7, with 8 positions matching TRBD1. This TCR was recovered from a human donor who had recovered from COVID-19. The DNA of the CDR3 is TGTGCCAGCAGTCCACAGGGGGACGAGCAGTACTTC. As protein: CASSPQGDEQYF.